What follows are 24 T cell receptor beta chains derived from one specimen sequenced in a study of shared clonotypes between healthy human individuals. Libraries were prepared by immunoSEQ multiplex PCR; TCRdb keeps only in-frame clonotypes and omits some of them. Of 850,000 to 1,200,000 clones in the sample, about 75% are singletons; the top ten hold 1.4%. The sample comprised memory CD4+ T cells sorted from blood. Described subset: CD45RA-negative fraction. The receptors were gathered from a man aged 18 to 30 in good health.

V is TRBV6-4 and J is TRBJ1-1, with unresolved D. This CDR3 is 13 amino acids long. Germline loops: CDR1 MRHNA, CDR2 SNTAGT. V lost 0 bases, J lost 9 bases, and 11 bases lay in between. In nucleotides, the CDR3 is TGTGCCAGCAGTGACTCGATGGGTACTAAAGCTTTCTTT. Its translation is CASSDSMGTKAFF.

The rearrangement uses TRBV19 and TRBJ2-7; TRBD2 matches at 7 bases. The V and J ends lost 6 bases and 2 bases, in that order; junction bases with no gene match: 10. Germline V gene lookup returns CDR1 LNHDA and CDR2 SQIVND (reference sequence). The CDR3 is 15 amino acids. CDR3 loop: CASRLAAVPTYEQYF. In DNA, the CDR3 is TGTGCCAGTAGGCTAGCGGCCGTACCCACCTACGAGCAGTACTTC.

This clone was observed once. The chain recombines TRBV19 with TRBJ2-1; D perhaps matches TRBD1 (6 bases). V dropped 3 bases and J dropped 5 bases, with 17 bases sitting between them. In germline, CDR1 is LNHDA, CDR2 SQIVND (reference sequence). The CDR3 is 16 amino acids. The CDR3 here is CASSMMGARQHNEQFF. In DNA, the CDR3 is TGTGCCAGTAGTATGATGGGGGCTCGGCAGCACAATGAGCAGTTCTTC. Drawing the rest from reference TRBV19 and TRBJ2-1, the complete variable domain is DGGITQSPKYLFRKEGQNVTLSCEQNLNHDAMYWYRQDPGQGLRLIYYSQIVNDFQKGDIAEGYSVSREKKESFPLTVTSAQKNPTAFYLCASSMMGARQHNEQFFGPGTRLTVL.

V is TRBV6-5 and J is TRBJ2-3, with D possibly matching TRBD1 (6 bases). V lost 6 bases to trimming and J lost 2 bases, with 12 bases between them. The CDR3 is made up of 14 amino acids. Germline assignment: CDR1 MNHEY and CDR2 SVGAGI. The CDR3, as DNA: TGTGCCAGCAGCCGGGACATTTTCACAGATACGCAGTATTTT. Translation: CASSRDIFTDTQYF.

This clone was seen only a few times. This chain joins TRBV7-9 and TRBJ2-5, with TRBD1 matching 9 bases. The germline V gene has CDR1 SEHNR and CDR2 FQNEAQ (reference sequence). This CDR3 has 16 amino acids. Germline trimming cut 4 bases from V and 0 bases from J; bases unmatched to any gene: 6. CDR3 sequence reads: CASSSRQGVNQETQYF. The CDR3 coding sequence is TGTGCCAGCAGCTCAAGACAGGGGGTAAACCAAGAGACCCAGTACTTC.

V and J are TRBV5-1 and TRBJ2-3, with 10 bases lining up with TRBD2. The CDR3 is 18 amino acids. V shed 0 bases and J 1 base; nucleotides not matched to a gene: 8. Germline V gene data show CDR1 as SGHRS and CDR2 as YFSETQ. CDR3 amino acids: CASSLGLAGEGGTDTQYF. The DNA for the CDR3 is TGCGCCAGCAGCTTGGGGCTAGCGGGAGAAGGGGGCACAGATACGCAGTATTTT. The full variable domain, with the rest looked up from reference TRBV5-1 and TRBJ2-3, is KAGVTQTPRYLIKTRGQQVTLSCSPISGHRSVSWYQQTPGQGLQFLFEYFSETQRNKGNFPGRFSGRQFSNSRSEMNVSTLELGDSALYLCASSLGLAGEGGTDTQYFGPGTRLTVL.

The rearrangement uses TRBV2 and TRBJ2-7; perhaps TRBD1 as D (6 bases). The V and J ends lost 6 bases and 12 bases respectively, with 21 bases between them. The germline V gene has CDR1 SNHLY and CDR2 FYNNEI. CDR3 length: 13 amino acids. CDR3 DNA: TGTGCCAGCAGCCCCCTCAAACAGGGTCATTTGTACTTC. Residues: CASSPLKQGHLYF.

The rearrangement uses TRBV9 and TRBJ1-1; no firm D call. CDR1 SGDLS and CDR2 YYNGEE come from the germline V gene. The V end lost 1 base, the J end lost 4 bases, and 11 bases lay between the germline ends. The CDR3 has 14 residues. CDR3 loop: CASSVKGLGTEAFF. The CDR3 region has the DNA TGTGCCAGCAGCGTAAAGGGTTTGGGCACTGAAGCTTTCTTT.

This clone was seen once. The CDR3 here is CASTRTSGRGNEQFF. Here the CDR3 DNA reads TGCGCCAGCACCAGGACTAGCGGGAGAGGAAATGAGCAGTTCTTC. The chain has TRBV5-1 and TRBJ2-1; 13 nucleotides agree with TRBD2. V was clipped by 6 bases and J by 7 bases; unmatched bases: 7. The CDR3 contains 15 residues. CDR1 and CDR2 from the germline V gene are SGHRS and YFSETQ.

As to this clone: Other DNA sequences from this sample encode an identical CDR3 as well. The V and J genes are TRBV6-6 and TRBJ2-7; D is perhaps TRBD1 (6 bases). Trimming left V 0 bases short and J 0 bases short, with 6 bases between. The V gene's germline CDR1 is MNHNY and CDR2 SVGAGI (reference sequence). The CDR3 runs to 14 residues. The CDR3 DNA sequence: TGTGCCAGCAGTTACTCCAGGGGCTCCTACGAGCAGTACTTC. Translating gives CASSYSRGSYEQYF.

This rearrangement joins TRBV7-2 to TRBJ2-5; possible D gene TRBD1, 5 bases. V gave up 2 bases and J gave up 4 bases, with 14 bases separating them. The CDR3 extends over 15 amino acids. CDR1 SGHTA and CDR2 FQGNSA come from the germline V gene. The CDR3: CASSLSPQGPETQYF. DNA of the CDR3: TGTGCCAGCAGCTTATCCCCCCAGGGTCCAGAGACCCAGTACTTC.

This CDR3 reads CAWRRVTNTGELFF. The CDR3 DNA reads TGTGCCTGGCGGCGGGTGACGAACACCGGGGAGCTGTTTTTT. The genes are TRBV30 and TRBJ2-2; the D gene is possibly TRBD2 (5 bases). Germline V lookup: CDR1 GTSNPN, CDR2 SVGIG (reference sequence). Trimming shortened V by 5 bases and J by 0 bases, and 10 bases separated the two germline ends. The CDR3 totals 14 residues. The whole variable domain, remainder taken from reference TRBV30 and TRBJ2-2, is SQTIHQWPATLVQPVGSPLSLECTVEGTSNPNLYWYRQAAGRGLQLLFYSVGIGQISSEVPQNLSASRPQDRQFILSSKKLLLSDSGFYLCAWRRVTNTGELFFGEGSRLTVL.

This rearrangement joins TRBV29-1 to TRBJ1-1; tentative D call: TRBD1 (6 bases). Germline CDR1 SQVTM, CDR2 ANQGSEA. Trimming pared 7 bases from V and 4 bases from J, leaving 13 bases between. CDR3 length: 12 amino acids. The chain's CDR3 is CSGIQGSTEAFF. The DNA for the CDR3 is TGCAGCGGAATACAGGGTTCCACTGAAGCTTTCTTT.

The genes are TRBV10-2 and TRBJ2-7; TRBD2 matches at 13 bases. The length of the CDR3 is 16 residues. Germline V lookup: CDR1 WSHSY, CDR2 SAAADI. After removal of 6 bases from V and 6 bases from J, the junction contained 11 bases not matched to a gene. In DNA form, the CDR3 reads TGCGCCAGCAGCAGGACCTCCGGGACTAGCGGGACCGAGCAGTACTTC. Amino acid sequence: CASSRTSGTSGTEQYF.

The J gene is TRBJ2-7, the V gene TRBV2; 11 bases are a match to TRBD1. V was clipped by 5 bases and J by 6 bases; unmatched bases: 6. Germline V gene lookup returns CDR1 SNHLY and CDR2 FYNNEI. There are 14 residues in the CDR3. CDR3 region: CASSKGQGVFEQYF. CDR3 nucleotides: TGTGCCAGCAGTAAGGGACAGGGGGTCTTCGAGCAGTACTTC.

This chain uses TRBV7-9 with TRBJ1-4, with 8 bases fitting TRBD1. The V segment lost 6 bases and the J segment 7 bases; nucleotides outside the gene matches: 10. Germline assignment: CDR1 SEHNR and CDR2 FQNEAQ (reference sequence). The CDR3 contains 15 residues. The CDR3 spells CASSYLTGGGEKLFF. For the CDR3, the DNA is TGTGCCAGCAGTTATCTAACAGGGGGGGGTGAAAAACTGTTTTTT.

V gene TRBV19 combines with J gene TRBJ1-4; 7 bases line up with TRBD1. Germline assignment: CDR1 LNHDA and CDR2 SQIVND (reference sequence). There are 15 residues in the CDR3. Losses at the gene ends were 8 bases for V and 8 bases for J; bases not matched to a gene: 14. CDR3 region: CASLNYRDRPEKLFF. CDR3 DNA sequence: TGTGCCAGTCTAAATTACCGGGACAGACCAGAAAAACTGTTTTTT.

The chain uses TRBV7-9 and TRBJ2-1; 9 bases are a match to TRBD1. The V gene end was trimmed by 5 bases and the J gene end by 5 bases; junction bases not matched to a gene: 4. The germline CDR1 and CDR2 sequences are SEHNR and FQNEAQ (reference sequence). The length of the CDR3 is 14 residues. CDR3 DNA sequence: TGTGCCAGCAGCACCCGACAGGGGGACAATGAGCAGTTCTTC. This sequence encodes CASSTRQGDNEQFF. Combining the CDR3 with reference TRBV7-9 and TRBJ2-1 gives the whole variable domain DTGVSQNPRHKITKRGQNVTFRCDPISEHNRLYWYRQTLGQGPEFLTYFQNEAQLEKSRLLSDRFSAERPKGSFSTLEIQRTEQGDSAMYLCASSTRQGDNEQFFGPGTRLTVL.

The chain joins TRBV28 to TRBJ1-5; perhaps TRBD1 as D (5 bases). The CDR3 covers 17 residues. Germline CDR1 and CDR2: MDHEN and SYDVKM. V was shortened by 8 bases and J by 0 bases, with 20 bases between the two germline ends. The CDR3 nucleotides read TGTGCCAGCGATAGTGGCGGGACGACCTATAGCAATCAGCCCCAGCATTTT. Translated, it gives CASDSGGTTYSNQPQHF.

The CDR3 is CASSPKEGYYGYTF. The CDR3 DNA follows: TGTGCCAGCAGCCCTAAGGAGGGGTATTATGGCTACACCTTC. The chain links TRBV7-6 to TRBJ1-2; D perhaps matches TRBD1 (5 bases). CDR3 length: 14 residues. Germline-derived CDR1 and CDR2 are SGHVS and FNYEAQ. Trimming took 5 bases from V and 5 from J, leaving 15 bases between them.

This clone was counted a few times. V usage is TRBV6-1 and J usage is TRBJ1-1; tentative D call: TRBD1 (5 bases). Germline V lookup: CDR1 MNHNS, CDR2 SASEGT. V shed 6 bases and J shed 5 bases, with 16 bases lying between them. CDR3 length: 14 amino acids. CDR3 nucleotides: TGTGCCAGCAGGAGTACCGGGGGGGTTACTGAAGCTTTCTTT. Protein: CASRSTGGVTEAFF.

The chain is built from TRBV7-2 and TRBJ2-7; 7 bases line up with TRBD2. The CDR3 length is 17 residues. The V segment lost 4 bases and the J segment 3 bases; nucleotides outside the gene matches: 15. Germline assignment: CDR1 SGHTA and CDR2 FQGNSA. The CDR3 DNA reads TGTGCCAGCAGCTACAACCCCGGGGCTAGCGGATACTACGAGCAGTACTTC. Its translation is CASSYNPGASGYYEQYF.

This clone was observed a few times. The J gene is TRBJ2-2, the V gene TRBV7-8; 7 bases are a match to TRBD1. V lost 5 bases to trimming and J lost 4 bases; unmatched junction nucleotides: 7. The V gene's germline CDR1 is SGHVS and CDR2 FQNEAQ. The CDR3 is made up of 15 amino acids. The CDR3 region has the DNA TGTGCCAGCAGCAAAGGGGGACAGATCACCGGGGAGCTGTTTTTT. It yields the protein CASSKGGQITGELFF. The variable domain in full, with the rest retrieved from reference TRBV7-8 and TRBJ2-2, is GAGVSQSPRYKVAKRGQDVALRCDPISGHVSLFWYQQALGQGPEFLTYFQNEAQLDKSGLPSDRFFAERPEGSVSTLKIQRTQQEDSAVYLCASSKGGQITGELFFGEGSRLTVL.

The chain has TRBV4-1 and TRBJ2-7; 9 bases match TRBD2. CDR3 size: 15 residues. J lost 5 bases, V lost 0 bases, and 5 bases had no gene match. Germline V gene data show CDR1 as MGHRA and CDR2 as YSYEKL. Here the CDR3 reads CASSQDGGRDHEQYF. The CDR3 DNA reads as TGCGCCAGCAGCCAAGATGGCGGGAGGGACCACGAGCAGTACTTC.